This TCR beta chain was sequenced in a study of blood T cell repertoires in COVID-19. Across the study: The cDNA or gDNA used as material had been derived from T cells, B-cell-depleted T cells, or PBMCs.

TCRdb keeps only in-frame clones here, not all; method: immunoSEQ multiplex PCR. Here the sample spans approximately 300,000 clones, about 85% being singletons. During active infection, Seattle patients enrolled and were then monitored through disease. The CDR3 extends over 16 amino acids. CDR1 and CDR2 (germline): SEHNR, FQNEAQ (reference sequence). Trimming cost V 3 bases and J 0 bases, with 14 bases left between them. V gene TRBV7-9 combines with J gene TRBJ1-1; D is possibly TRBD1 (6 bases). Material: peripheral blood. The receptor was derived from a human donor with COVID-19, enrolled during active disease. The donor label of this sample is uncertain. CDR3 sequence: CASSFILQGLNTEAFF. The CDR3 bases are TGTGCCAGCAGCTTCATCCTACAGGGCCTGAACACTGAAGCTTTCTTT.